Included here is one TCR beta chain sequence, with context. The sample carries other DNA sequences with the same CDR3. V lost 6 bases to trimming and J lost 2 bases, with 13 bases between them. Germline values: CDR1 MDHEN, CDR2 SYDVKM. The CDR3 is 15 amino acids. Measured with immunoSEQ multiplex PCR; TCRdb has only the in-frame clones, and not every one. This sample has about a million clones; about 75% occur once, and the top ten carry approximately 1.3%. The sample is drawn from a study of shared clonotypes between healthy human individuals. Study background: Each donor contributed plates that comprised three CD4 naive, three CD4 memory, two CD8 naive and one CD8 memory.

What was sequenced was memory CD4+ T cells sorted from blood. Sample subset: CD45RA-negative fraction. The chain carries TRBV28 and TRBJ1-4; D gene uncertain. The clonotype was recovered from a man younger than 35 in good health. The CDR3 DNA follows: TGTGCCAGCAGCTCTCGGCGGAGGACTAATGAAAAACTGTTTTTT. Protein: CASSSRRRTNEKLFF.